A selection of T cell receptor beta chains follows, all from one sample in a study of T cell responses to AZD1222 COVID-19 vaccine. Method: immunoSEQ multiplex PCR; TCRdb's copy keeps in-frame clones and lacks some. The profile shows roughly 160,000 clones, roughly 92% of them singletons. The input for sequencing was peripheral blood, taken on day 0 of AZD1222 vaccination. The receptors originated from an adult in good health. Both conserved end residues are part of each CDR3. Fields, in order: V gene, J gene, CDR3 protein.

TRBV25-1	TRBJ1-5	CASSEWYPRGGNQPQHF
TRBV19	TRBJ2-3	CASSGSSGAGDTQYF
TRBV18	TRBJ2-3	CASYPGGSTDTQYF
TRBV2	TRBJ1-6	CASRRTESSYNSPLHF
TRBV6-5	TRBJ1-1	CASSYSLNTEAFF
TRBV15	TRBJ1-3	CATSRDRWGGNTIYF
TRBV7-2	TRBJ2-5	CASSSQGANQETQYF
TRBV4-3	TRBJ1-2	CASSQEAGAASNGYTF
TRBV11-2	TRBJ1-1	CASSVGGRGLVNTEAFF
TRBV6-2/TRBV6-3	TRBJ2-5	CASSLAGARQETQYF
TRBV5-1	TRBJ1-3	CASSFGGASSGNTIYF
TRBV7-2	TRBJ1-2	CASSADRVNGYTF
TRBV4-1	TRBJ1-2	CASSPRRTNYGYTF
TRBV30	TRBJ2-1	CAWSGYSRSSYNEQFF
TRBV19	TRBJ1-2	CASADGPHYGYTF
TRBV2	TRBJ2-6	CAAMVGRERMSSGANVLTF
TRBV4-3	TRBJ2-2	CASSPLAVQNTGELFF